The rows below give T cell receptor beta chains drawn from one sample of a study of response to subunit inactivated influenza vaccine. TCRdb reprocessed the RT-PCR reads with MiXCR, giving one entry per CDR3 protein. The sample lists more than 450,000 distinct CDR3 sequences, about 10% seen once, with roughly 11% in the top ten. The same sample was also studied in work on T cells expressing NK-cell markers.

Sequencing was performed on PBMCs from blood, taken on the day of vaccination. The receptors were gathered from a man aged 45 to 65 who received an inactivated influenza vaccine. CDR3s include the opening cysteine and the closing phenylalanine or tryptophan. D genes are given only for firm matches. Clone size is stated in some rows and not others, as once, few, many or a class when expanded.

J gene: TRBJ1-4; clone size: few; V gene: TRBV12-3/TRBV12-4; D gene: NA; CDR3 protein: CASSQGSLENEKLFF; CDR3 DNA: TGTGCCAGCAGCCAAGGGTCTTTGGAGAATGAAAAACTGTTTTTT
J gene: TRBJ2-1; clone size: many; V gene: TRBV4-1; D gene: TRBD2; CDR3 protein: CASSPVAGGPYNEQFF; CDR3 DNA: TGCGCCAGCAGCCCAGTAGCGGGGGGGCCCTACAATGAGCAGTTCTTC
J gene: TRBJ2-1; clone size: few; V gene: TRBV11-3; D gene: TRBD2; CDR3 protein: CASSRGGGGMNEQFF; CDR3 DNA: TGTGCCAGCAGCCGGGGGGGCGGGGGGATGAATGAGCAGTTCTTC
J gene: TRBJ2-7; clone size: few; V gene: TRBV29-1; D gene: TRBD2; CDR3 protein: CSAKTSATYEQYF; CDR3 DNA: TGCAGCGCAAAGACTAGCGCTACCTACGAGCAGTACTTC
J gene: TRBJ1-6; clone size: NA; V gene: TRBV12-3/TRBV12-4; D gene: NA; CDR3 protein: CASSTNTLNNSPLHF; CDR3 DNA: TGTGCCAGCAGCACCAATACATTGAATAATTCACCCCTCCACTTT
J gene: TRBJ2-1; clone size: few; V gene: TRBV4-3; D gene: TRBD2; CDR3 protein: CASSQERELGYNEQFF; CDR3 DNA: TGCGCCAGCAGCCAAGAGCGGGAGTTGGGGTACAATGAGCAGTTCTTC
J gene: TRBJ2-1; clone size: few; V gene: TRBV27; D gene: NA; CDR3 protein: CASHGGGRDEQFF; CDR3 DNA: TGTGCCAGCCATGGGGGGGGCAGGGATGAGCAGTTCTTC
J gene: TRBJ1-1; clone size: few; V gene: TRBV12-3/TRBV12-4; D gene: NA; CDR3 protein: CASSHLFVGVGTEAFF; CDR3 DNA: TGTGCCAGCAGCCACCTTTTCGTGGGGGTCGGCACTGAAGCTTTCTTT
J gene: TRBJ2-1; clone size: NA; V gene: TRBV19; D gene: TRBD2; CDR3 protein: CDSSITAGRGNEQFF; CDR3 DNA: TGTGACAGTAGTATAACGGCAGGGAGGGGCAATGAGCAGTTCTTC
J gene: TRBJ2-3; clone size: few; V gene: TRBV15; D gene: TRBD2; CDR3 protein: CATSRYNGGRAQDTQYF; CDR3 DNA: TGTGCCACCAGCAGGTACAATGGCGGGAGGGCCCAAGATACGCAGTATTTT
J gene: TRBJ2-1; clone size: many; V gene: TRBV6-2/TRBV6-3; D gene: TRBD2; CDR3 protein: CASRTSGYNEQFF; CDR3 DNA: TGTGCCAGTCGGACTAGCGGCTACAATGAGCAGTTCTTC
J gene: TRBJ2-1; clone size: NA; V gene: TRBV12-3/TRBV12-4; D gene: NA; CDR3 protein: CASSWGDHNNEQFF; CDR3 DNA: TGTGCCAGCAGTTGGGGGGACCATAACAATGAGCAGTTCTTC
J gene: TRBJ1-5; clone size: NA; V gene: TRBV2; D gene: NA; CDR3 protein: CASSADGSPQPQHF; CDR3 DNA: TGTGCCAGCAGCGCCGACGGATCCCCTCAGCCCCAGCATTTT
J gene: TRBJ2-7; clone size: NA; V gene: TRBV12-3/TRBV12-4; D gene: NA; CDR3 protein: CASSLERASSYEQYF; CDR3 DNA: TGTGCCAGCAGTTTGGAGCGGGCGAGCTCCTACGAGCAGTACTTC
J gene: TRBJ2-4; clone size: NA; V gene: TRBV7-9; D gene: NA; CDR3 protein: CASSFPGIAKNIQYF; CDR3 DNA: TGTGCCAGCAGCTTCCCGGGGATTGCCAAAAACATTCAGTACTTC
J gene: TRBJ2-7; clone size: NA; V gene: TRBV5-1; D gene: TRBD2; CDR3 protein: CASSSDSSGRNPEQYF; CDR3 DNA: TGCGCCAGCAGCTCCGACTCTAGCGGGAGAAACCCCGAGCAGTACTTC
J gene: TRBJ1-4; clone size: few; V gene: TRBV28; D gene: NA; CDR3 protein: CASSLGQTTNEKLFF; CDR3 DNA: TGTGCCAGCAGTCTTGGACAGACAACTAATGAAAAACTGTTTTTT
J gene: TRBJ2-2; clone size: many; V gene: TRBV11-3; D gene: NA; CDR3 protein: CASSLGRTNTGELFF; CDR3 DNA: TGTGCCAGCAGCTTAGGCAGGACAAACACCGGGGAGCTGTTTTTT
J gene: TRBJ1-1; clone size: many; V gene: TRBV20-1; D gene: NA; CDR3 protein: CSAKEYLGADDTEAFF; CDR3 DNA: TGCAGTGCCAAGGAATATTTGGGAGCGGATGACACTGAAGCTTTCTTT
J gene: TRBJ2-1; clone size: NA; V gene: TRBV6-2/TRBV6-3; D gene: TRBD2; CDR3 protein: CASGLARYNEQFF; CDR3 DNA: TGTGCCAGCGGACTAGCGCGTTACAATGAGCAGTTCTTC
J gene: TRBJ2-2; clone size: NA; V gene: TRBV4-2; D gene: NA; CDR3 protein: CASSLGDGGTGELFF; CDR3 DNA: TGTGCCAGCAGCCTGGGAGACGGGGGCACCGGGGAGCTGTTTTTT
J gene: TRBJ1-1; clone size: many; V gene: TRBV12-3/TRBV12-4; D gene: NA; CDR3 protein: CASSLDRRKAFF; CDR3 DNA: TGTGCCAGCAGTTTAGACAGGAGAAAAGCTTTCTTT
J gene: TRBJ2-3; clone size: NA; V gene: TRBV2; D gene: NA; CDR3 protein: CASSDQAGSVDTQYF; CDR3 DNA: TGTGCCAGCAGTGATCAGGCAGGGTCGGTTGATACGCAGTATTTT
J gene: TRBJ1-2; clone size: few; V gene: TRBV18; D gene: TRBD1; CDR3 protein: CASSDRYRGERGYTF; CDR3 DNA: TGTGCCAGCTCAGACCGATACAGGGGAGAGCGTGGCTACACCTTC
J gene: TRBJ2-7; clone size: NA; V gene: TRBV27; D gene: NA; CDR3 protein: CASSFSHRVIYEQYF; CDR3 DNA: TGTGCCAGCAGTTTTTCCCACAGGGTTATCTACGAGCAGTACTTC
J gene: TRBJ2-3; clone size: few; V gene: TRBV9; D gene: NA; CDR3 protein: CASSVVPASTDTQYF; CDR3 DNA: TGTGCCAGCAGCGTCGTTCCTGCTAGCACAGATACGCAGTATTTT
J gene: TRBJ2-7; clone size: few; V gene: TRBV4-2; D gene: TRBD1; CDR3 protein: CASSQDPSGTAEEQYF; CDR3 DNA: TGTGCCAGCAGCCAAGATCCATCCGGGACAGCGGAAGAGCAGTACTTC
J gene: TRBJ2-7; clone size: many; V gene: TRBV4-3; D gene: NA; CDR3 protein: CASSQEGQGRYEQYF; CDR3 DNA: TGCGCCAGCAGCCAAGAAGGGCAGGGGAGGTACGAGCAGTACTTC
J gene: TRBJ2-5; clone size: NA; V gene: TRBV4-1; D gene: TRBD2; CDR3 protein: CASSQALRGGYQETQYF; CDR3 DNA: TGCGCCAGCAGCCAAGCCCTGCGGGGGGGCTACCAAGAGACCCAGTACTTC
J gene: TRBJ2-1; clone size: few; V gene: TRBV12-3/TRBV12-4; D gene: NA; CDR3 protein: CASSIPKYNEQFF; CDR3 DNA: TGTGCCAGCAGCATACCCAAGTACAATGAGCAGTTCTTC
J gene: TRBJ2-5; clone size: NA; V gene: TRBV12-3/TRBV12-4; D gene: NA; CDR3 protein: CASSSSWAETQYF; CDR3 DNA: TGTGCCAGCAGTTCAAGTTGGGCGGAGACCCAGTACTTC
J gene: TRBJ2-1; clone size: many; V gene: TRBV7-2; D gene: TRBD1; CDR3 protein: CASIVRGQNYNEQFF; CDR3 DNA: TGTGCCAGCATCGTTAGGGGACAGAATTACAATGAGCAGTTCTTC